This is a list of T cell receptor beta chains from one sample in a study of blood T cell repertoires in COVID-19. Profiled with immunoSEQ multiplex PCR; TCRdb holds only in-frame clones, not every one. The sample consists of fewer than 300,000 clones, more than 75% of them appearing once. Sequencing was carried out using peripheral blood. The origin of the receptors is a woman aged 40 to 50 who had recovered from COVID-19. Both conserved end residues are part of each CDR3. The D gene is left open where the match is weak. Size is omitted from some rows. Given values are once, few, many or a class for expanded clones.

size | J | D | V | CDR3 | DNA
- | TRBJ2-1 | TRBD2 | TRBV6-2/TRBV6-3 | CASSPRGSGGSYNEQFF | TGTGCCAGCAGTCCCCGGGGTAGCGGGGGGTCCTACAATGAGCAGTTCTTC
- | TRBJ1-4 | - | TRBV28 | CASRFRGGNEKLFF | TGTGCCAGCAGGTTCCGGGGGGGGAATGAAAAACTGTTTTTT
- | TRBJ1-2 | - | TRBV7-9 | CASSLSHRAWGGYTF | TGTGCCAGCAGCTTATCCCACAGGGCATGGGGTGGCTACACCTTC
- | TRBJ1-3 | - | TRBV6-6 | CASSHGVGGSGNTIYF | TGTGCCAGCAGCCACGGGGTCGGGGGCTCTGGAAACACCATATATTTT
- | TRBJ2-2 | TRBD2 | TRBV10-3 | CAITPLGRELTGELFF | TGTGCCATCACCCCGCTAGGGCGGGAGTTGACCGGGGAGCTGTTTTTT
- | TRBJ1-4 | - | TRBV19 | CASSIRERGKLFF | TGTGCCAGTAGTATCCGTGAGCGTGGGAAACTGTTTTTT
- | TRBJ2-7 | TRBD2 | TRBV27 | CASSRTSGRVVDEQYF | TGTGCCAGCAGCCGAACTAGCGGGAGGGTGGTGGACGAGCAGTACTTC
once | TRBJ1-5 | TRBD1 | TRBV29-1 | CSVEGGTGGSGNQPQHF | TGCAGCGTTGAAGGCGGGACAGGGGGCTCGGGCAATCAGCCCCAGCATTTT
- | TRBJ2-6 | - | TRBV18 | CASSPPGGRVTGANVLTF | TGTGCCAGCTCACCACCTGGGGGCAGGGTCACTGGGGCCAACGTCCTGACTTTC
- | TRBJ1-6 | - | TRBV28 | CASSPQGPGNSPLHF | TGTGCCAGCAGTCCACAGGGCCCCGGGAATTCACCCCTCCACTTT
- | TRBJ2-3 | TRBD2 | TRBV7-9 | CASSPTSGGNTDTQYF | TGTGCCAGCAGCCCAACTAGCGGAGGAAACACAGATACGCAGTATTTT
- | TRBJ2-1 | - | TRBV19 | CASSMGLVYNEQFF | TGTGCCAGTAGTATGGGTCTAGTCTACAATGAGCAGTTCTTC
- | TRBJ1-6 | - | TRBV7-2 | CASSLAPGRNSPLHF | TGTGCCAGCAGCTTAGCGCCAGGGAGGAATTCACCCCTCCACTTT
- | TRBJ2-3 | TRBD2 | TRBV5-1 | CASSLGLAGTSTDTQYF | TGCGCCAGCAGCCTCGGACTAGCGGGAACTAGCACAGATACGCAGTATTTT
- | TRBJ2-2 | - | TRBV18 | CASSPPGWGDTGELFF | TGTGCCAGCTCACCCCCGGGTTGGGGGGACACCGGGGAGCTGTTTTTT
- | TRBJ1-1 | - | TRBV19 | CASSLGVNTEAFF | TGTGCCAGTAGTTTGGGCGTGAACACTGAAGCTTTCTTT
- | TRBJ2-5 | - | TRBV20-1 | CSASPPPDRVQYF | TGCAGTGCTAGTCCCCCCCCTGATCGAGTCCAGTACTTC
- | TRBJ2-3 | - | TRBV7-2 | CASSYREGTQYF | TGTGCCAGCAGCTACAGGGAGGGGACGCAGTATTTT
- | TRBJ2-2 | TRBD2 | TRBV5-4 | CASTVGGRSGRGTGELFF | TGTGCCAGCACGGTGGGAGGGAGGAGCGGGAGAGGAACCGGGGAGCTGTTTTTT
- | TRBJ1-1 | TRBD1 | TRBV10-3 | CAISPRTGQNTEAFF | TGTGCCATCAGCCCCCGGACAGGGCAGAACACTGAAGCTTTCTTT
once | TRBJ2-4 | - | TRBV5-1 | CASSLSGENIQYF | TGCGCCAGCAGCTTGTCAGGGGAAAACATTCAGTACTTC
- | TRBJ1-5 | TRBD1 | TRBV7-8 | CASSPRRTGAPGPQHF | TGTGCCAGCAGCCCTAGAAGGACAGGGGCACCGGGGCCCCAGCATTTT
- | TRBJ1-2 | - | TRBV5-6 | CASSGDGRAYGYTF | TGTGCCAGCAGCGGGGATGGCAGGGCCTATGGCTACACCTTC
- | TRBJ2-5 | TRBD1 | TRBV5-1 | CASSPGQAQETQYF | TGCGCCAGCAGCCCGGGACAGGCACAAGAGACCCAGTACTTC
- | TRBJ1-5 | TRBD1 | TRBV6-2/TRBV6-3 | CASSYSMATGHSNQPQHF | TGTGCCAGCAGTTACTCGATGGCGACAGGGCATAGCAATCAGCCCCAGCATTTT
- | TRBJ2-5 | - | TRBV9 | CASSVSPETQYF | TGTGCCAGCAGCGTTAGTCCAGAGACCCAGTACTTC
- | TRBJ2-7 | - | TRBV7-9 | CASSPSGPYEQYF | TGTGCCAGCAGCCCCAGCGGGCCCTACGAGCAGTACTTC
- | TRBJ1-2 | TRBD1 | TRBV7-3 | CASSLVPSRQGAHTF | TGTGCCAGCAGCTTAGTCCCCAGCAGGCAGGGGGCGCACACCTTC
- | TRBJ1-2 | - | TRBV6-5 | CASSPALADYGYTF | TGTGCCAGCAGCCCCGCCTTGGCGGACTATGGCTACACCTTC
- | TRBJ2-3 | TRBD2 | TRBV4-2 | CASSQEDGGGTDTQYF | TGTGCCAGCAGCCAAGAGGATGGGGGGGGCACAGATACGCAGTATTTT
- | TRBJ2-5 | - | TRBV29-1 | CSVRHDQETQYF | TGCAGCGTTCGACACGACCAAGAGACCCAGTACTTC
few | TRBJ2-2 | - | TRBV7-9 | CASSLGNAGVGELFF | TGTGCCAGCAGCTTAGGCAACGCAGGGGTCGGGGAGCTGTTTTTT
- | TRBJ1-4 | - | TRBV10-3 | CAISGGLGEKLFF | TGTGCCATCAGTGGGGGGCTCGGGGAAAAACTGTTTTTT
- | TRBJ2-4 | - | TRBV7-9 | CASSPARDTLAKNIQYF | TGTGCCAGCAGCCCGGCACGGGACACGCTAGCCAAAAACATTCAGTACTTC
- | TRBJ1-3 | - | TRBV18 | CASSPTAGSGNTIYF | TGTGCCAGCTCACCCACGGCAGGCTCTGGAAACACCATATATTTT
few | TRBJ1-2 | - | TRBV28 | CASSPPGDYGYTF | TGTGCCAGCAGTCCCCCGGGAGACTATGGCTACACCTTC
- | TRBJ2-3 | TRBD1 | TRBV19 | CASSIGTGGTDTQYF | TGTGCCAGTAGTATAGGGACAGGGGGCACAGATACGCAGTATTTT
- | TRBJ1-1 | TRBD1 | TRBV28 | CASSLGGADRAFF | TGTGCCAGCAGTTTAGGTGGGGCGGACAGGGCTTTCTTT
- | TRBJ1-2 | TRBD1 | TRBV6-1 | CASSGTWDRIYYGYTF | TGTGCCAGCAGTGGAACCTGGGACAGGATATACTATGGCTACACCTTC
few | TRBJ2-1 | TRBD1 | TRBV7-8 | CASSLGGFGTGSYNEQFF | TGTGCCAGCAGCTTAGGGGGATTCGGGACAGGGTCGTACAATGAGCAGTTCTTC
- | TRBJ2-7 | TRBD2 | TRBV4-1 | CASTPTSGGAYEQYF | TGCGCCAGCACGCCGACTAGCGGGGGCGCCTACGAGCAGTACTTC
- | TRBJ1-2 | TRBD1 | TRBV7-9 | CANHQQGAWDGYTF | TGTGCCAACCACCAACAGGGGGCTTGGGATGGCTACACCTTC
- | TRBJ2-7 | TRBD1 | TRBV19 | CASRATGGRSYEQYF | TGTGCCAGTAGAGCGACAGGGGGCCGATCCTACGAGCAGTACTTC
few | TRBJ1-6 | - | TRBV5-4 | CASSLAGGSRGSPLHF | TGTGCCAGCAGCTTGGCCGGGGGGTCAAGGGGATCACCCCTCCACTTT
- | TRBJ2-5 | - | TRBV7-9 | CASSLVPPTAGETQYF | TGTGCCAGCAGCTTAGTGCCTCCCACGGCGGGGGAGACCCAGTACTTC
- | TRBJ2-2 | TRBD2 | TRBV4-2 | CASGQDPPAGGPPNTGELFF | TGTGCCAGCGGCCAAGATCCCCCAGCGGGAGGGCCTCCGAACACCGGGGAGCTGTTTTTT
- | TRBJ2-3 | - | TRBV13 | CASSARSGADTQYF | TGTGCCAGCAGCGCGCGCTCAGGGGCAGATACGCAGTATTTT